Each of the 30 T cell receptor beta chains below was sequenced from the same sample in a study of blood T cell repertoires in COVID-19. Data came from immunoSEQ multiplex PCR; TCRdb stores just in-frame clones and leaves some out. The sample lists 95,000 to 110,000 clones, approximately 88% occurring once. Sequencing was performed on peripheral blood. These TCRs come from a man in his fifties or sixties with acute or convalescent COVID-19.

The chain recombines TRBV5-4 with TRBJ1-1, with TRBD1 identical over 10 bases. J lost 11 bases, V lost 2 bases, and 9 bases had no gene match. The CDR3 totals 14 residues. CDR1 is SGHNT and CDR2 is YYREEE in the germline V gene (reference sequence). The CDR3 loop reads CASSFRDRGILAFF. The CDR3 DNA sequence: TGTGCCAGCAGCTTCCGGGACAGGGGTATTCTGGCTTTCTTT.

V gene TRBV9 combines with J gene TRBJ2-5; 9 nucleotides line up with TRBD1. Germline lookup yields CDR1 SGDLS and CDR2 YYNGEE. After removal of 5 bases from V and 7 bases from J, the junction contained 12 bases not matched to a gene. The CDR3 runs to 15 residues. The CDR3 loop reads CASSEITGGAGTQYF. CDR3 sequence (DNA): TGTGCCAGCAGTGAGATTACAGGGGGCGCCGGGACCCAGTACTTC. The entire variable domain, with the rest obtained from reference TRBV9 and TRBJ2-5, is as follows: DSGVTQTPKHLITATGQRVTLRCSPRSGDLSVYWYQQSLDQGLQFLIQYYNGEERAKGNILERFSAQQFPDLHSELNLSSLELGDSALYFCASSEITGGAGTQYFGPGTRLLVL.

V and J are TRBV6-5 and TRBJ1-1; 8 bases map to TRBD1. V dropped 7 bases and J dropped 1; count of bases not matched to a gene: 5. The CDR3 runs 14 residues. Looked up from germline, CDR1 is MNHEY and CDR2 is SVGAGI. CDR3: CASTRGTGNTEAFF. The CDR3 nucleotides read TGTGCCAGCACCCGAGGGACAGGGAACACTGAAGCTTTCTTT.

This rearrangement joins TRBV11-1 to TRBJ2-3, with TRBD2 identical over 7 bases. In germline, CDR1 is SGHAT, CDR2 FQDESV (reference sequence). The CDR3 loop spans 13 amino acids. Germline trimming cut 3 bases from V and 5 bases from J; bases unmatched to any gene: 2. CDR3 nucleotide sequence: TGTGCCAGCAGCTTCCCGGGGGGAGATACGCAGTATTTT. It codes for CASSFPGGDTQYF.

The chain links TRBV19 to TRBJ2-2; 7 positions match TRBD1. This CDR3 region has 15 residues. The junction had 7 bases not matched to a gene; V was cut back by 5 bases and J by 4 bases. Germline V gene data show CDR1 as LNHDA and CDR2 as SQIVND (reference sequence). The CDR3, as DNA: TGTGCCAGTAGTCCCCGGGACAGTCCCACCGGGGAGCTGTTTTTT. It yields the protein CASSPRDSPTGELFF.

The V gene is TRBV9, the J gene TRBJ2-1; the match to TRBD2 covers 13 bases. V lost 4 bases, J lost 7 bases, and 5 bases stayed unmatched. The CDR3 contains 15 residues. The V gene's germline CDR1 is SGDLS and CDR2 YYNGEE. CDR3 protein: CASSRTSGRPNEQFF. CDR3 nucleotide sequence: TGTGCCAGCAGCCGGACTAGCGGGAGACCTAATGAGCAGTTCTTC.

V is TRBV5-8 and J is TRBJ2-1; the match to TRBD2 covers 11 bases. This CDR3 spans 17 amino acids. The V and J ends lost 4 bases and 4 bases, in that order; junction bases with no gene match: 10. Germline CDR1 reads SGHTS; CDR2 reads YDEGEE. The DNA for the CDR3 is TGTGCCAGCAGCCTCCAGAGACTAGCGGGATTATACAATGAGCAGTTCTTC. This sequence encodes CASSLQRLAGLYNEQFF.

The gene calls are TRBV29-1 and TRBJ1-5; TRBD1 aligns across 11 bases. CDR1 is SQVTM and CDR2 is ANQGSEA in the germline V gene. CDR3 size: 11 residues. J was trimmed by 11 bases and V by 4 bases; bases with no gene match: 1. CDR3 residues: CSVAGQGAQHF. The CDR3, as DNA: TGCAGCGTTGCGGGACAGGGGGCCCAGCATTTT.

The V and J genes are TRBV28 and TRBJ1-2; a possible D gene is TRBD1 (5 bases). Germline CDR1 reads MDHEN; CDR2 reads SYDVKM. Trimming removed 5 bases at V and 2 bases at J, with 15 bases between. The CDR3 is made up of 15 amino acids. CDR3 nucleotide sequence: TGTGCCAGCAGTCGGGGGAGGCGATTGAACTATGGCTACACCTTC. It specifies CASSRGRRLNYGYTF.

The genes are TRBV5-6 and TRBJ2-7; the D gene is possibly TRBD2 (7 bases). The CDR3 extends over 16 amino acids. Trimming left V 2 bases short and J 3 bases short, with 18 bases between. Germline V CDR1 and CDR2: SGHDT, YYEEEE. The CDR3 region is CASSFLERGGFYEQYV. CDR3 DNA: TGTGCCAGCAGCTTCCTTGAAAGGGGGGGATTCTACGAGCAGTACGTC.

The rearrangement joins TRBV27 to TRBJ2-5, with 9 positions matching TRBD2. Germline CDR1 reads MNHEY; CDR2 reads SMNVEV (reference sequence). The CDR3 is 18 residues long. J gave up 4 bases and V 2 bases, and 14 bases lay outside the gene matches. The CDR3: CASSLMGAGGPPIETQYF. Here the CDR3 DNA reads TGTGCCAGCAGTTTAATGGGGGCGGGAGGGCCACCCATAGAGACCCAGTACTTC.

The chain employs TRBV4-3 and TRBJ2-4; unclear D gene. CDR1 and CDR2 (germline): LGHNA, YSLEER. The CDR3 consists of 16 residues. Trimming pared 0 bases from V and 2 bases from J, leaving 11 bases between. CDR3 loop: CASSQDFRVPKNIQYF. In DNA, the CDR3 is TGCGCCAGCAGCCAAGATTTCCGGGTTCCCAAAAACATTCAGTACTTC.

CDR3 region: CASSTLAAYYEQYV. CDR3 sequence (DNA): TGTGCCAGTAGTACCCTAGCGGCCTACTACGAGCAGTACGTC. The V gene is TRBV19, the J gene TRBJ2-7, with 7 positions matching TRBD2. The V segment lost 4 bases and the J segment 3 bases; nucleotides outside the gene matches: 6. Germline V gene sequence: CDR1 LNHDA, CDR2 SQIVND (reference sequence). This CDR3 has 14 residues.

The CDR3 here is CASSESGAGTEAFF. As DNA, the CDR3 is TGCGCCAGCAGTGAGAGCGGGGCTGGGACTGAAGCTTTCTTT. V is TRBV10-1 and J is TRBJ1-1, with D perhaps TRBD1 (5 bases). V lost 2 bases and J lost 5, with 12 bases in between. Germline lookup yields CDR1 WNHNN and CDR2 SYGVQD (reference sequence). This CDR3 comprises 14 residues.

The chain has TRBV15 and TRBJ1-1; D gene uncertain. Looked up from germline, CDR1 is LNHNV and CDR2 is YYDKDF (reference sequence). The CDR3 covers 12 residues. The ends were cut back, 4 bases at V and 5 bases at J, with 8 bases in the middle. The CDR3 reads CATSIRWTEAFF. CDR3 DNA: TGTGCCACCAGCATCAGGTGGACTGAAGCTTTCTTT. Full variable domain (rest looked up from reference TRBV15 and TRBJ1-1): DAMVIQNPRYQVTQFGKPVTLSCSQTLNHNVMYWYQQKSSQAPKLLFHYYDKDFNNEADTPDNFQSRRPNTSFCFLDIRSPGLGDTAMYLCATSIRWTEAFFGQGTRLTVV.

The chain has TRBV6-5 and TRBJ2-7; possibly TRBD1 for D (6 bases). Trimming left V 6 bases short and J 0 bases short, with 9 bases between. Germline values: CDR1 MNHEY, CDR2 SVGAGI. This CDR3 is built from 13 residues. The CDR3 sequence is CASSQGGSYEQYF. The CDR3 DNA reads TGTGCCAGCAGCCAAGGGGGCTCCTACGAGCAGTACTTC.

Written as DNA, the CDR3 is TGTGCCAGCAGCTTTATACGACAGGCGATTGGCGGGGAGCTGTTTTTT. Translation gives CASSFIRQAIGGELFF. The chain combines TRBV5-6 with TRBJ2-2, with D perhaps matching TRBD1 (6 bases). CDR3 length: 16 residues. With 2 bases removed from V and 7 bases from J, the gap between germline ends came to 18 bases. Germline CDR1 is SGHDT and CDR2 is YYEEEE.

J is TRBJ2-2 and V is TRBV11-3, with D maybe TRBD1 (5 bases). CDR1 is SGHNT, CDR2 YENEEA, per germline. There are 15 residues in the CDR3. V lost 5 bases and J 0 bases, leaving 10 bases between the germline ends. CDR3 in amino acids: CASSSQGSNTGELFF. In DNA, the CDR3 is TGTGCCAGCAGCAGTCAGGGATCGAACACCGGGGAGCTGTTTTTT.

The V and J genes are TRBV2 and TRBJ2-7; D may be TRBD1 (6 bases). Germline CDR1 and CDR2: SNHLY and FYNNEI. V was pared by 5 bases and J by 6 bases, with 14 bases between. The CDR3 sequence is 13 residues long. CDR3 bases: TGTGCCAGCAGTCAGGACAGAGTTGGCGAGCAGTACTTC. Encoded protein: CASSQDRVGEQYF.

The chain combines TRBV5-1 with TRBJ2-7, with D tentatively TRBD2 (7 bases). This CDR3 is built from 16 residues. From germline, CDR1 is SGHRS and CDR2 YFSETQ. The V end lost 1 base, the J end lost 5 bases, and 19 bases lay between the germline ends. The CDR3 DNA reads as TGCGCCAGCAGCTTGTCGGGGGGCGCTTCCCCGCACGAGCAGTACTTC. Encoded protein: CASSLSGGASPHEQYF.

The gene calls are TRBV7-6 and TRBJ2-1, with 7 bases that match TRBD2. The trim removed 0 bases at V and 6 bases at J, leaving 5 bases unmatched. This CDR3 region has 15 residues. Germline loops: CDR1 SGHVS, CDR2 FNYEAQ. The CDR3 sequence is CASSLAGGRVNEQFF. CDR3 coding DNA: TGTGCCAGCAGCTTAGCGGGAGGGCGTGTCAATGAGCAGTTCTTC.

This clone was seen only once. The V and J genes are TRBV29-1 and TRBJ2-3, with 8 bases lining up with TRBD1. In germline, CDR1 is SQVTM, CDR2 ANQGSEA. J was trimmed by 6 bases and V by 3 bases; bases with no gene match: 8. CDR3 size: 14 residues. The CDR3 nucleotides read TGCAGCGTTGACGGGACAGGATACAGGGATACGCAGTATTTT. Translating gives CSVDGTGYRDTQYF.

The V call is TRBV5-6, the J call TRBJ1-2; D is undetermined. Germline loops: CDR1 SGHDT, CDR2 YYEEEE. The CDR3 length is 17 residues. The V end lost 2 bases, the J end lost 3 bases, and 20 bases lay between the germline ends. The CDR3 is CASSFRSAAGLDYGYTF. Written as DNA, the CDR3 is TGTGCCAGCAGCTTCCGATCGGCGGCGGGGTTGGACTATGGCTACACCTTC.

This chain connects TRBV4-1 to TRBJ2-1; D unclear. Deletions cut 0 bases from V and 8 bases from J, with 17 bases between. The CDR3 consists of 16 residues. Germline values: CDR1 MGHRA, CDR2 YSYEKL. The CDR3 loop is CASSQDQQGWAYEQFF. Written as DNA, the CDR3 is TGCGCCAGCAGCCAAGATCAGCAAGGCTGGGCATATGAGCAGTTCTTC.

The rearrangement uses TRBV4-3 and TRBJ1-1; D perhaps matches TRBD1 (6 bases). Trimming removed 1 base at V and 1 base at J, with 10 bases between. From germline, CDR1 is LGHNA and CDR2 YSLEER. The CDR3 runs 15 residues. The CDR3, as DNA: TGCGCCAGCAGCCAAGGGGCACAGGGGAACACTGAAGCTTTCTTT. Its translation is CASSQGAQGNTEAFF.

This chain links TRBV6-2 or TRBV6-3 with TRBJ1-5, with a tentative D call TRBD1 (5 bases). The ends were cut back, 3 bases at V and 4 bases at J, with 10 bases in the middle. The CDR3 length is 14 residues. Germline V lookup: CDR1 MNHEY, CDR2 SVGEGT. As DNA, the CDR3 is TGTGCCAGCAGTTATATGGCAGGGAATCAGCCCCAGCATTTT. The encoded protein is CASSYMAGNQPQHF.

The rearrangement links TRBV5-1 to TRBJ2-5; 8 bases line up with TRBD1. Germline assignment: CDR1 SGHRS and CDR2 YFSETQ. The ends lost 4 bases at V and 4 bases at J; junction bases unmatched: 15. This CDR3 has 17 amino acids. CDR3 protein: CASSKRTGGPTGETQYF. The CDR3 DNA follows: TGCGCCAGCAGCAAACGAACAGGGGGACCTACCGGAGAGACCCAGTACTTC. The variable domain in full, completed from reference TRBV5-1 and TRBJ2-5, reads KAGVTQTPRYLIKTRGQQVTLSCSPISGHRSVSWYQQTPGQGLQFLFEYFSETQRNKGNFPGRFSGRQFSNSRSEMNVSTLELGDSALYLCASSKRTGGPTGETQYFGPGTRLLVL.

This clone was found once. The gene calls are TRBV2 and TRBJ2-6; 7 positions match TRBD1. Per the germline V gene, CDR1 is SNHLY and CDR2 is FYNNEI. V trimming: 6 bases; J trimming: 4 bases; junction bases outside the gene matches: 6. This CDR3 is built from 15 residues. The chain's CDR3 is CASSLTGAGANVLTF. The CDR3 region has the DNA TGTGCCAGCAGCCTTACAGGGGCCGGGGCCAACGTCCTGACTTTC.

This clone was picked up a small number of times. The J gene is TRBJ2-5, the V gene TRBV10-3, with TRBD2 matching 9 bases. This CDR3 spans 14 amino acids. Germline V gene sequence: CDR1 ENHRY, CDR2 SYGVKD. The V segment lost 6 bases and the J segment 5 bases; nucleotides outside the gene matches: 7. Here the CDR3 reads CAISESGRLETQYF. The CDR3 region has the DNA TGTGCCATCAGCGAGAGCGGGAGGCTGGAGACCCAGTACTTC.

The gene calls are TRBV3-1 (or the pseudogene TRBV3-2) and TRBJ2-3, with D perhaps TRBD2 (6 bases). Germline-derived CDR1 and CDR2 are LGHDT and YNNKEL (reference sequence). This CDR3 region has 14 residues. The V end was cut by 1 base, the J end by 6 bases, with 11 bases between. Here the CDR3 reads CASSQGPGEDTQYF. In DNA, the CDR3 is TGTGCCAGCAGCCAAGGCCCGGGGGAGGATACGCAGTATTTT.